This T cell receptor beta chain was obtained from a study of blood T cells in healthy people across ages. Germline V CDR1 and CDR2: MDHEN, SYDVKM. The CDR3 is 14 residues long. V was trimmed by 6 bases and J by 8 bases, leaving 17 bases between them. With a J-beta primer mix and a sample-barcoded 5' primer, a second PCR ran roughly 6 to 12 cycles. The template-switch adaptor, which had 12 random nucleotides, put a tag on each cDNA molecule. Each CDR3 protein is one row after TCRdb ran MiXCR on the 5' RACE reads. The sample lists approximately 730,000 distinct CDR3 sequences, 40% to 65% seen once, with roughly 37% in the top ten. This clonotype has more than one count but fewer than ten.

The sample was blood. This chain joins TRBV28 and TRBJ2-4, with D possibly being TRBD1 (6 bases). This sequence was found in a man older than 75 in good health. This chain's CDR3 is CASRGGGQIDIQYF. CDR3 DNA sequence: TGTGCCAGCAGAGGTGGTGGACAGATTGACATTCAGTACTTC.